These 24 T cell receptor beta chains were sequenced from one sample in a study of OX40 agonist ivuxolimab in advanced cancers. TCRdb's table, derived via immunoSEQ multiplex PCR, lists solely in-frame clones and lacks some. The sample lists tens of thousands of clones, about 87% occurring once. Material: CD4+ or CD8+ T cells sorted from blood, obtained in a trial of the OX40 agonist ivuxolimab. Every receptor here comes from an adult with an advanced solid tumor such as melanoma, head and neck, liver or kidney cancer.

J is TRBJ1-6 and V is TRBV5-4; no reliable D call. Trimming shortened V by 0 bases and J by 8 bases, and 9 bases separated the two germline ends. CDR3 size: 14 residues. CDR1 and CDR2 (germline): SGHNT, YYREEE (reference sequence). In DNA form, the CDR3 reads TGTGCCAGCAGCTTGGTCACAGACGATTCACCCCTCCACTTT. Translation: CASSLVTDDSPLHF.

DNA of the CDR3: TGTGCCAGCAGCTCGCATTCGACTAGCGGGAGCTCCTACAATGAGCAGTTCTTC. The encoded protein is CASSSHSTSGSSYNEQFF. The chain has TRBV11-3 and TRBJ2-1; TRBD2 agrees at 12 bases. CDR1 is SGHNT and CDR2 is YENEEA in the germline V gene. V lost 4 bases, J lost 0 bases, and 7 bases stayed unmatched. The CDR3 consists of 18 residues.

The chain uses TRBV4-2 and TRBJ1-2; 10 positions agree with TRBD1. CDR3 length: 16 amino acids. The germline CDR1 and CDR2 sequences are LGHNA and YNFKEQ. V was clipped by 0 bases and J by 8 bases; unmatched bases: 9. This CDR3 reads CASSQDPGQGRLGYTF. In DNA form, the CDR3 reads TGTGCCAGCAGCCAAGATCCGGGACAGGGGAGATTAGGCTACACCTTC.

The chain is built from TRBV2 and TRBJ2-7, with D perhaps given as TRBD1 or TRBD2 (5 bases each). This CDR3 contains 14 residues. Trimming stripped 6 bases from V and 0 bases from J, with 12 bases between. Germline lookup yields CDR1 SNHLY and CDR2 FYNNEI. The CDR3 sequence: CASSPLGTSYEQYF. CDR3 bases: TGTGCCAGCAGCCCTCTCGGGACCTCCTACGAGCAGTACTTC.

The chain combines TRBV2 with TRBJ2-7; 9 positions match TRBD1. V gave up 5 bases and J gave up 0 bases; unmatched junction bases: 2. Germline V gene sequence: CDR1 SNHLY, CDR2 FYNNEI. The CDR3 spans 14 residues. The CDR3: CASSWDRASYEQYF. The CDR3 DNA is TGTGCCAGCAGTTGGGACAGGGCCTCCTACGAGCAGTACTTC.

This clone showed up just a few times. The chain joins TRBV4-2 to TRBJ1-3; D is possibly TRBD1 (6 bases). Trimming cost V 1 base and J 0 bases, with 13 bases left between them. The CDR3 loop spans 17 amino acids. The germline V gene has CDR1 LGHNA and CDR2 YNFKEQ. The CDR3 loop is CASSQGLGGLSGNTIYF. CDR3 bases: TGTGCCAGCAGCCAAGGGCTGGGGGGGCTCTCTGGAAACACCATATATTTT.

The chain combines TRBV2 with TRBJ1-6; 9 bases fit TRBD1. CDR1 is SNHLY and CDR2 is FYNNEI in the germline V gene. The CDR3 covers 14 residues. After removal of 1 base from V and 10 bases from J, the junction contained 2 bases not matched to a gene. The CDR3 here is CASSEGGQGSPLHF. The CDR3 region has the DNA TGTGCCAGCAGTGAAGGGGGACAGGGATCACCCCTCCACTTT. The full variable domain, its missing parts supplied by reference TRBV2 and TRBJ1-6, is EPEVTQTPSHQVTQMGQEVILRCVPISNHLYFYWYRQILGQKVEFLVSFYNNEISEKSEIFDDQFSVERPDGSNFTLKIRSTKLEDSAMYFCASSEGGQGSPLHFGNGTRLTVT.

The genes are TRBV5-1 and TRBJ2-3; 12 nucleotides agree with TRBD2. With 4 bases clipped from V and 4 bases from J, the junction kept 4 bases outside the gene matches. The CDR3 loop spans 15 amino acids. In germline, CDR1 is SGHRS, CDR2 YFSETQ. The CDR3 reads CASSATSGGPDTQYF. For the CDR3, the DNA is TGCGCCAGCAGCGCGACTAGCGGGGGCCCAGATACGCAGTATTTT.

This chain connects TRBV18 to TRBJ1-4; D is possibly TRBD1 (5 bases). The CDR3 totals 16 residues. The germline V and J ends were trimmed by 0 bases and 4 bases, with 12 bases remaining between them. CDR1 KGHSH and CDR2 LQKENI come from the germline V gene. In DNA form, the CDR3 reads TGTGCCAGCTCACCACCGGGCAGGGTTGATAATGAAAAACTGTTTTTT. Translation: CASSPPGRVDNEKLFF.

V usage is TRBV7-2 and J usage is TRBJ1-6; D is unresolved. CDR1 and CDR2 (germline): SGHTA, FQGNSA. The CDR3 is 15 residues long. Trimming stripped 2 bases from V and 4 bases from J, with 9 bases between. The CDR3 sequence is CASSLMAAYNSPLHF. The CDR3 DNA reads TGTGCCAGCAGCTTAATGGCTGCTTATAATTCACCCCTCCACTTT. Full variable domain (outside the CDR3, taken from reference TRBV7-2 and TRBJ1-6): GAGVSQSPSNKVTEKGKDVELRCDPISGHTALYWYRQSLGQGLEFLIYFQGNSAPDKSGLPSDRFSAERTGGSVSTLTIQRTQQEDSAVYLCASSLMAAYNSPLHFGNGTRLTVT.

The J gene is TRBJ2-1, the V gene TRBV18; 16 bases line up with TRBD2. V trimming: 0 bases; J trimming: 5 bases; junction bases outside the gene matches: 1. The length of the CDR3 is 17 residues. Looked up from germline, CDR1 is KGHSH and CDR2 is LQKENI. CDR3 region: CASSPPGTSGRDNEQFF. The CDR3 coding sequence is TGTGCCAGCTCACCACCGGGGACTAGCGGGAGGGACAATGAGCAGTTCTTC.

The chain has TRBV7-2 and TRBJ1-6, with D maybe TRBD1 (6 bases). Germline CDR1 reads SGHTA; CDR2 reads FQGNSA. The CDR3 consists of 14 residues. V gave up 5 bases and J gave up 8 bases, with 13 bases separating them. The CDR3 DNA reads TGTGCCAGCAGCCGCCCAGGGGCTGATTCACCCCTCCACTTT. Translated, it gives CASSRPGADSPLHF.

The CDR3 loop reads CASSGGDTQYF. CDR3 bases: TGTGCCAGCAGTGGGGGAGATACGCAGTATTTT. This chain uses TRBV6-4 with TRBJ2-3; no clear D. This CDR3 spans 11 amino acids. With 4 bases removed from V and 5 bases from J, the gap between germline ends came to 4 bases. CDR1 is MRHNA, CDR2 SNTAGT, per germline.

The genes are TRBV12-5 and TRBJ2-7; a weak D match, TRBD2 (5 bases). V gave up 5 bases and J gave up 2 bases, with 19 bases separating them. Germline V gives CDR1 LGHNT, CDR2 FRNRAP. CDR3 length: 16 residues. The CDR3 here is CASGPHHGVNPYEQYF. The DNA for the CDR3 is TGTGCTAGTGGTCCCCACCACGGGGTAAATCCCTACGAGCAGTACTTC.

The chain is built from TRBV19 and TRBJ2-5; perhaps TRBD1 as D (6 bases). The germline V gene has CDR1 LNHDA and CDR2 SQIVND (reference sequence). V lost 3 bases, J lost 0 bases, and 11 bases lay in between. This CDR3 is built from 15 residues. CDR3 coding DNA: TGTGCCAGTAGTATCCAAGGACAGAACCAAGAGACCCAGTACTTC. Its translation is CASSIQGQNQETQYF.

The CDR3 DNA reads TGTGCCAGCTCACCCCCGGGAGCAACCTACGAGCAGTACTTC. Translation gives CASSPPGATYEQYF. J is TRBJ2-7 and V is TRBV18, with D perhaps matching TRBD2 (6 bases). This CDR3 has 14 residues. Germline V CDR1 and CDR2: KGHSH, LQKENI. With 3 bases removed from V and 2 bases from J, the gap between germline ends came to 11 bases.

The chain joins TRBV19 to TRBJ1-5, with D possibly being TRBD1 (6 bases). CDR3 size: 14 residues. V was clipped by 4 bases and J by 2 bases, with 9 bases between them. Germline-derived CDR1 and CDR2 are LNHDA and SQIVND (reference sequence). The CDR3 region has the DNA TGTGCCAGTAGTAGCAGGGGAGGCAATCAGCCCCAGCATTTT. Residues: CASSSRGGNQPQHF.

The J gene is TRBJ2-3, the V gene TRBV4-1; D is ambiguous. V dropped 6 bases and J dropped 1 base, with 8 bases sitting between them. This CDR3 contains 13 residues. The germline gives CDR1 MGHRA, CDR2 YSYEKL. The CDR3 region has the DNA TGCGCCAGCAGTCAACTGGGCACAGATACGCAGTATTTT. Protein: CASSQLGTDTQYF.

The CDR3 loop is CASSPRLAGGSNTGELFF. CDR3 DNA sequence: TGTGCCAGCAGCCCCCGACTAGCGGGAGGGTCGAACACCGGGGAGCTGTTTTTT. V usage is TRBV11-2 and J usage is TRBJ2-2; 14 bases map to TRBD2. Germline assignment: CDR1 SGHAT and CDR2 FQNNGV. The CDR3 loop spans 18 amino acids. Unmatched junction bases numbered 5, after V lost 5 bases and J lost 0 bases. Combining the CDR3 with reference TRBV11-2 and TRBJ2-2 gives the whole variable domain EAGVAQSPRYKIIEKRQSVAFWCNPISGHATLYWYQQILGQGPKLLIQFQNNGVVDDSQLPKDRFSAERLKGVDSTLKIQPAKLEDSAVYLCASSPRLAGGSNTGELFFGEGSRLTVL.

This rearrangement joins TRBV7-2 to TRBJ1-1; 8 nucleotides agree with TRBD1. The CDR3 length is 13 residues. From germline, CDR1 is SGHTA and CDR2 FQGNSA. After removal of 1 base from V and 6 bases from J, the junction contained 1 base not matched to a gene. The DNA of the CDR3 is TGTGCCAGCAGCTTAGGGACAGGGCCTGAAGCTTTCTTT. It translates to CASSLGTGPEAFF.

The chain combines TRBV5-1 with TRBJ2-2; weak D call: TRBD2 (5 bases). The CDR3 is 16 residues long. Germline V gives CDR1 SGHRS, CDR2 YFSETQ. Between the trimmed V and J ends, which lost 0 bases and 0 bases, there was a span of 9 bases. The chain's CDR3 is CASSLALASNTGELFF. The CDR3, as DNA: TGCGCCAGCAGCTTGGCCCTAGCCTCGAACACCGGGGAGCTGTTTTTT. Drawing the rest from reference TRBV5-1 and TRBJ2-2, the complete variable domain is KAGVTQTPRYLIKTRGQQVTLSCSPISGHRSVSWYQQTPGQGLQFLFEYFSETQRNKGNFPGRFSGRQFSNSRSEMNVSTLELGDSALYLCASSLALASNTGELFFGEGSRLTVL.

The chain uses TRBV19 and TRBJ1-1, with D uncertain. Per the germline V gene, CDR1 is LNHDA and CDR2 is SQIVND (reference sequence). V lost 5 bases, J lost 0 bases, and 7 bases lay in between. CDR3 size: 13 residues. For the CDR3, the DNA is TGTGCCAGTAGTTTCCGCTTGAACACTGAAGCTTTCTTT. It codes for CASSFRLNTEAFF.

The J gene is TRBJ2-7, the V gene TRBV7-9, with 8 bases fitting TRBD1. J lost 3 bases, V lost 3 bases, and 4 bases had no gene match. The germline V gene has CDR1 SEHNR and CDR2 FQNEAQ (reference sequence). This CDR3 contains 14 residues. CDR3 nucleotide sequence: TGTGCCAGCAGCTTGCAGGGGGCGAGCTACGAGCAGTACTTC. It encodes CASSLQGASYEQYF.

The chain uses TRBV20-1 and TRBJ1-2; no reliable D call. Trimming shortened V by 7 bases and J by 0 bases, and 6 bases separated the two germline ends. CDR1 is DFQATT, CDR2 SNEGSKA, per germline (reference sequence). The CDR3 extends over 11 amino acids. The CDR3 sequence is CSGEANYGYTF. CDR3 nucleotides: TGCAGTGGTGAAGCTAACTATGGCTACACCTTC.